This passage covers 21 T cell receptor beta chains from one sample sequenced in a study of radiotherapy plus CTLA-4 blockade in lung cancer. Assay: immunoSEQ multiplex PCR; the TCRdb copy retains only in-frame clones and omits some. The sample has 80,000 to 100,000 clones, 75% to 90% seen once. The starting material was peripheral blood, obtained from a patient treated with radiotherapy plus ipilimumab. The receptors come from a human donor with non-small cell lung cancer who had a partial response to radiotherapy plus ipilimumab.

The rearrangement joins TRBV28 to TRBJ2-4, with 8 positions matching TRBD1. Trimming removed 4 bases from V and 6 bases from J; junction bases left unmatched: 8. CDR3 length equals 15 residues. The germline V gene has CDR1 MDHEN and CDR2 SYDVKM. The CDR3 region is CASSSGQGRPNIQYF. Here the CDR3 DNA reads TGTGCCAGCAGTTCCGGACAGGGTCGACCAAACATTCAGTACTTC.

This rearrangement joins TRBV19 to TRBJ2-1; TRBD2 aligns across 12 bases. Per germline, CDR1 LNHDA and CDR2 SQIVND (reference sequence). Losses at the gene ends were 4 bases for V and 6 bases for J; bases not matched to a gene: 1. This CDR3 spans 14 amino acids. CDR3 in DNA: TGTGCCAGTAGTAAGACTAGCGGGGGCAATGAGCAGTTCTTC. This translates into CASSKTSGGNEQFF.

The rearrangement links TRBV28 to TRBJ2-1, with a tentative D call TRBD2 (5 bases). Trimming took off 10 bases at V and 7 bases at J, with 20 bases between the two ends. The CDR3 spans 14 residues. CDR1 and CDR2 (germline): MDHEN, SYDVKM. The CDR3 DNA sequence: TGTGCCACCACGAGCACAACTAGATGGAATGAGCAGTTCTTC. Encoded protein: CATTSTTRWNEQFF. Full variable domain (rest looked up from reference TRBV28 and TRBJ2-1): DVKVTQSSRYLVKRTGEKVFLECVQDMDHENMFWYRQDPGLGLRLIYFSYDVKMKEKGDIPEGYSVSREKKERFSLILESASTNQTSMYLCATTSTTRWNEQFFGPGTRLTVL.

The chain is built from TRBV6-5 and TRBJ1-6; the D is unclear. CDR1 and CDR2 (germline): MNHEY, SVGAGI. The V and J ends lost 0 bases and 7 bases respectively, with 13 bases between them. The CDR3 is 16 residues long. The CDR3 coding sequence is TGTGCCAGCAGTTACTCCCGGCCCACGGGGAATTCACCCCTCCACTTT. Its translation is CASSYSRPTGNSPLHF.

Points on this clone: One end of the junction is discordant with germline, which a read error may explain. The gene calls are TRBV4-1 and TRBJ1-4, with D unresolved. Germline CDR1 reads MGHRA; CDR2 reads YSYEKL. The CDR3 covers 15 residues. The CDR3 loop reads CASSPNMGPNEKLFF. CDR3 in DNA: TGTGCCAGCAGTCCAAACATGGGCCCTAATGAAAAACTGTTTTTT.

In this sample, this clone turned up a few times. The CDR3 nucleotides are TGTGCCAGCAGCTTTCCCAGGGGCCAGGGGACAGATACGCAGTATTTT. Amino acids: CASSFPRGQGTDTQYF. The V gene is TRBV5-4, the J gene TRBJ2-3, with D possibly being TRBD1 (6 bases). The V gene's germline CDR1 is SGHNT and CDR2 YYREEE (reference sequence). The CDR3 sequence is 16 residues long. Trimming took off 2 bases at V and 3 bases at J, with 16 bases between the two ends.

The chain carries TRBV5-4 and TRBJ2-5; D is ambiguous. The CDR3 covers 15 residues. The V and J ends lost 2 bases and 1 base respectively, with 12 bases between them. From germline, CDR1 is SGHNT and CDR2 YYREEE (reference sequence). CDR3 nucleotide sequence: TGTGCCAGCAGCTTAGGAAAAGGAGCCCAAGAGACCCAGTACTTC. Residues: CASSLGKGAQETQYF. The full variable domain, completed using reference TRBV5-4 and TRBJ2-5, is ETGVTQSPTHLIKTRGQQVTLRCSSQSGHNTVSWYQQALGQGPQFIFQYYREEENGRGNFPPRFSGLQFPNYSSELNVNALELDDSALYLCASSLGKGAQETQYFGPGTRLLVL.

The genes are TRBV5-1 and TRBJ2-3; D perhaps matches TRBD2 (6 bases). Trimming removed 4 bases at V and 8 bases at J, with 23 bases between. The CDR3 consists of 16 residues. Germline V gene data show CDR1 as SGHRS and CDR2 as YFSETQ. The CDR3 protein is CASSPPGGAPGVTQYF. For the CDR3, the DNA is TGCGCCAGCAGCCCACCTGGCGGGGCACCGGGGGTTACGCAGTATTTT.

The CDR3 reads CASSPGQNTGELFF. For the CDR3, the DNA is TGTGCCAGCAGTCCCGGACAGAATACCGGGGAGCTGTTTTTT. This chain joins TRBV27 and TRBJ2-2; D perhaps matches TRBD1 (6 bases). This CDR3 has 14 amino acids. V was pared by 5 bases and J by 5 bases, with 12 bases between. Germline CDR1 MNHEY, CDR2 SMNVEV (reference sequence).

The chain is built from TRBV5-1 and TRBJ2-3, with 7 positions matching TRBD1. The CDR3 runs to 15 residues. The V segment lost 5 bases and the J segment 0 bases; nucleotides outside the gene matches: 6. CDR1 is SGHRS, CDR2 YFSETQ, per germline. Here the CDR3 DNA reads TGCGCCAGCAGGTCGACAGGGATGAGCACAGATACGCAGTATTTT. Protein sequence: CASRSTGMSTDTQYF.

There are a few counts of this clone. The V and J genes are TRBV11-3 and TRBJ2-2, with no clear D. Trimming pared 2 bases from V and 5 bases from J, leaving 6 bases between. The CDR3 totals 13 residues. Germline CDR1 is SGHNT and CDR2 is YENEEA. The DNA of the CDR3 is TGTGCCAGCAGCTTACCAGATACCGGGGAGCTGTTTTTT. As protein: CASSLPDTGELFF.

This chain joins TRBV7-2 and TRBJ2-1; 10 bases align to TRBD2. CDR1 is SGHTA, CDR2 FQGNSA, per germline. The junction had 10 bases not matched to a gene; V was cut back by 2 bases and J by 6 bases. The CDR3 loop spans 17 amino acids. The CDR3 protein is CASSLFASGGGTNEQFF. Here the CDR3 DNA reads TGTGCCAGCAGCTTATTCGCGAGCGGGGGGGGGACCAATGAGCAGTTCTTC. The variable domain in full, completed from reference TRBV7-2 and TRBJ2-1, reads GAGVSQSPSNKVTEKGKDVELRCDPISGHTALYWYRQSLGQGLEFLIYFQGNSAPDKSGLPSDRFSAERTGGSVSTLTIQRTQQEDSAVYLCASSLFASGGGTNEQFFGPGTRLTVL.

The rearrangement joins TRBV19 to TRBJ2-1; 8 bases fit TRBD1. The V segment lost 1 base and the J segment 6 bases; nucleotides outside the gene matches: 5. The CDR3 runs 15 residues. Germline CDR1 is LNHDA and CDR2 is SQIVND (reference sequence). The CDR3 here is CASSIGQGRTNEQFF. For the CDR3, the DNA is TGTGCCAGTAGTATAGGACAGGGGCGGACCAATGAGCAGTTCTTC.

This clone was detected only a few times. The CDR3 DNA follows: TGTGCCAGCAGCTTGGACTCAAACCTAATTCAAGAGACCCAGTACTTC. It yields the protein CASSLDSNLIQETQYF. The rearrangement links TRBV5-4 to TRBJ2-5; D gene unclear. CDR3 length: 16 amino acids. The germline gives CDR1 SGHNT, CDR2 YYREEE (reference sequence). The V gene lost 0 bases and the J gene lost 2 bases, with 14 bases spanning the gap.

V and J are TRBV19 and TRBJ2-3, with 8 bases lining up with TRBD2. The V gene end was trimmed by 7 bases and the J gene end by 5 bases; junction bases not matched to a gene: 20. Per the germline V gene, CDR1 is LNHDA and CDR2 is SQIVND (reference sequence). This CDR3 spans 18 amino acids. The CDR3 loop reads CASTWTGSGSSIGDTQYF. The CDR3 coding sequence is TGTGCCAGTACCTGGACTGGAAGCGGGAGTAGCATAGGAGATACGCAGTATTTT.

The genes are TRBV28 and TRBJ1-2; D uncertain. Germline assignment: CDR1 MDHEN and CDR2 SYDVKM. Trimming removed 1 base from V and 6 bases from J, with 9 bases in between. The CDR3 totals 13 residues. Here the CDR3 DNA reads TGTGCCAGCAGTTTATCCGGTGGTGATGGCTACACCTTC. Translation: CASSLSGGDGYTF.

This sequence joins TRBV28 and TRBJ1-2; no clear D gene. V was cut by 6 bases and J by 6 bases, with 14 bases left in between. Looked up from germline, CDR1 is MDHEN and CDR2 is SYDVKM. The CDR3 covers 13 residues. The CDR3: CASRRARENGYTF. The CDR3 nucleotides read TGTGCCAGCAGACGCGCGCGGGAGAATGGCTACACCTTC.

V gene TRBV6-5 combines with J gene TRBJ1-2; 9 nucleotides agree with TRBD1. This CDR3 is 13 amino acids long. In germline, CDR1 is MNHEY, CDR2 SVGAGI. V trimming: 6 bases; J trimming: 4 bases; junction bases outside the gene matches: 3. The CDR3 reads CASREQGAYGYTF. In nucleotides, the CDR3 is TGTGCCAGCAGGGAACAGGGGGCCTATGGCTACACCTTC.

The rearrangement links TRBV9 to TRBJ1-3, with a possible D match to TRBD1 (6 bases). Germline V gene sequence: CDR1 SGDLS, CDR2 YYNGEE. The CDR3 runs 14 residues. V dropped 4 bases and J dropped 0 bases, with 8 bases sitting between them. The CDR3 nucleotides are TGTGCCAGCAGCCTGACAGGCTCTGGAAACACCATATATTTT. Translating gives CASSLTGSGNTIYF.

The chain has TRBV5-4 and TRBJ2-3; maybe TRBD2 (6 bases). This CDR3 spans 15 amino acids. CDR1 SGHNT and CDR2 YYREEE come from the germline V gene (reference sequence). Between the trimmed V and J ends, which lost 4 bases and 0 bases, there was a span of 12 bases. Written as DNA, the CDR3 is TGTGCCAGCAGCATCGGGGGTGCTAGCACAGATACGCAGTATTTT. It yields the protein CASSIGGASTDTQYF.

The V and J genes are TRBV27 and TRBJ2-2, with D possibly matching TRBD1 (6 bases). The germline V and J ends were trimmed by 6 bases and 4 bases, with 15 bases remaining between them. The CDR3 has 15 amino acids. Germline assignment: CDR1 MNHEY and CDR2 SMNVEV (reference sequence). In DNA, the CDR3 is TGTGCCAGCAGACCTCTGGGGACACCCACCGGGGAGCTGTTTTTT. Protein product: CASRPLGTPTGELFF.